The clone carrying this TCR beta chain was counted a few times. This entry belongs to a study of Graves' ophthalmopathy and Graves' hyperthyroidism. Orbital computed tomography and thyroid ultrasound, along with TRAb, serum thyroxine and clinical symptoms, underpinned diagnosis. The authors amplified TCR beta CDR3 regions from RNA transcripts. RT-PCR in the first round used HTBI primers; a second-round multiplex PCR followed. TCRdb reprocessed the multiplex PCR reads via MiXCR and lists one record per CDR3 protein. Of hundreds of thousands of distinct CDR3 sequences in the sample, 22% were seen once. V trimming: 5 bases; J trimming: 5 bases; junction bases outside the gene matches: 3. Germline CDR1 SQVTM, CDR2 ANQGSEA. CDR3 length: 13 amino acids.

The sample was peripheral blood. The rearrangement uses TRBV29-1 and TRBJ2-4; 10 bases fit TRBD1. The sequence was collected from a woman aged 18-29 years with stable Graves' hyperthyroidism. Some clones in this sample may be carry-over from other donors' samples. The CDR3 protein is CSVSGTGENIQYF. CDR3 nucleotide sequence: TGCAGCGTTTCCGGGACAGGGGAAAACATTCAGTACTTC.